The clone carrying this T cell receptor beta chain was counted ten times or more. The antigen remains undetermined. This sample was taken from a study of early T cells in non-severe SARS-CoV-2 infection. Study findings and constraints: VDJdb matches were skewed toward anti-spike CD8 T cell responses.

Unique molecular identifiers (one per individual cDNA molecule) were attached. TCRdb fed the 5' RACE reads into MiXCR, producing one record per CDR3 protein. The profile shows over 25,000 distinct CDR3 sequences, roughly 5.1% of them singletons. Per germline, CDR1 SGHRS and CDR2 YFSETQ. The CDR3 spans 13 residues. V was pared by 5 bases and J by 4 bases, with 11 bases between. V usage is TRBV5-1 and J usage is TRBJ2-3, with D perhaps matching TRBD2 (6 bases). Sequenced material: whole blood. The origin of this receptor is an adult who was a healthcare worker with PCR-confirmed SARS-CoV-2 infection or an uninfected control (not recorded which). The CDR3 spells CASSRTNPDTQYF. In nucleotides, the CDR3 is TGCGCCAGCAGTCGGACTAACCCAGATACGCAGTATTTT.